Presented here are 24 T cell receptor beta chains from one specimen sequenced in a study of vaccination and CD4 T cells after COVID-19. Antigens for these TCRs are unknown. The Oncomine TCR Beta short-read assay was applied to DNA of cultured CD4+ T cells. TCRdb reanalysed the PCR reads using MiXCR and keeps one entry per CDR3 protein. The repertoire holds about 4,100 distinct CDR3 sequences, with around 19% as singletons. The treatment here: approximately 11-day PBMC culture with coronavirus spike peptide pools or control peptides (ViraFEST assay). The sequenced sample consisted of CD4+ T cells from blood, cultured in vitro. The receptor source for this set is a human donor who had recovered from COVID-19.

This clonotype was found a few times. V usage is TRBV6-1 and J usage is TRBJ1-2; TRBD1 aligns across 10 bases. From germline, CDR1 is MNHNS and CDR2 SASEGT. CDR3 length equals 14 residues. With V trimmed by 2 bases and J by 6 bases, 3 bases remained unmatched. CDR3 amino acids: CASSEMTGGNGYTF. CDR3 DNA sequence: TGTGCCAGCAGTGAAATGACAGGGGGCAATGGCTACACCTTC.

This clonotype was seen a few times. J is TRBJ2-5 and V is TRBV11-3; 9 bases align to TRBD1. The CDR3 is 14 amino acids. The J segment lost 5 bases and the V segment lost 3 bases, leaving 4 bases of the junction unmatched. The germline gives CDR1 SGHNT, CDR2 YENEEA. The CDR3 protein is CASSLGQGHETQYF. Here the CDR3 DNA reads TGTGCCAGCAGCTTGGGACAGGGCCACGAGACCCAGTACTTC. Full variable domain (missing parts from reference TRBV11-3 and TRBJ2-5): EAGVVQSPRYKIIEKKQPVAFWCNPISGHNTLYWYLQNLGQGPELLIRYENEEAVDDSQLPKDRFSAERLKGVDSTLKIQPAELGDSAVYLCASSLGQGHETQYFGPGTRLLVL.

In its sample, this clonotype was seen a few times. The chain carries TRBV6-1 and TRBJ2-7; 10 bases fit TRBD1. CDR3 length equals 15 residues. The V and J ends lost 6 bases and 1 base, in that order; junction bases with no gene match: 6. The V gene's germline CDR1 is MNHNS and CDR2 SASEGT. This CDR3 is CASRQPGQGSYEQYF. In nucleotides, the CDR3 is TGTGCCAGCAGGCAACCGGGACAGGGGTCCTACGAGCAGTACTTC.

V is TRBV5-3 and J is TRBJ2-2, with a tentative D call TRBD1 (5 bases). TRBV5-3 is sorted into the ORF group, with uncertain function. CDR3 length: 15 residues. V was trimmed by 0 bases and J by 0 bases, leaving 6 bases between them. CDR3 amino acids: CARSLGQTNTGELFF. CDR3 DNA sequence: TGTGCCAGAAGCTTGGGACAGACGAACACCGGGGAGCTGTTTTTT.

By share, this clonotype counts as large. V is TRBV7-2 and J is TRBJ1-5, with a tentative D call TRBD1 (5 bases). The germline V gene encodes CDR1 SGHTA and CDR2 FQGNSA. This CDR3 is built from 14 residues. V was cut by 1 base and J by 7 bases, with 11 bases left in between. The CDR3 here is CASSLGQFRQPQHF. Written as DNA, the CDR3 is TGTGCCAGCAGCTTAGGACAGTTCAGGCAGCCCCAGCATTTT.

This clonotype was seen more than once but under ten times. This chain connects TRBV18 to TRBJ1-6, with 10 positions matching TRBD1. Germline CDR1 is KGHSH and CDR2 is LQKENI. V shed 4 bases and J 8 bases; nucleotides not matched to a gene: 2. The CDR3 length is 14 residues. This CDR3 reads CASSQGTGDSPLHF. Here the CDR3 DNA reads TGTGCCAGCTCACAGGGGACAGGGGATTCACCCCTCCACTTT.

Judged by abundance, this clonotype is large. The chain is built from TRBV6-1 and TRBJ1-2; the D is unclear. V was trimmed by 5 bases and J by 6 bases, leaving 16 bases between them. CDR1 and CDR2 from the germline V gene are MNHNS and SASEGT. CDR3 length: 14 amino acids. The CDR3 DNA reads TGTGCCAGCAGTCCCCTCCCCACACCGGATGGCTACACCTTC. This encodes CASSPLPTPDGYTF.

By sample share, this clonotype is large. This chain links TRBV6-1 with TRBJ1-4; TRBD1 agrees at 7 bases. Germline assignment: CDR1 MNHNS and CDR2 SASEGT. V dropped 7 bases and J dropped 8; count of bases not matched to a gene: 10. This CDR3 is 14 amino acids long. Here the CDR3 DNA reads TGTGCCAGCATCCGAGGGGGCTTCGAGGAAAAACTGTTTTTT. It specifies CASIRGGFEEKLFF.

This chain connects TRBV5-1 to TRBJ2-5, with 16 bases lining up with TRBD2. J was trimmed by 2 bases and V by 4 bases; bases with no gene match: 8. Germline V gives CDR1 SGHRS, CDR2 YFSETQ. This CDR3 spans 18 amino acids. As DNA, the CDR3 is TGCGCCAGCAGCCAACAGGGACTAGCGGGGGGGGTTCAAGAGACCCAGTACTTC. Protein product: CASSQQGLAGGVQETQYF.

The chain employs TRBV12-3 or TRBV12-4 and TRBJ1-4, with TRBD1 as a possible D gene (5 bases). The CDR3 totals 17 residues. V lost 5 bases, J lost 8 bases, and 24 bases lay in between. The CDR3 is CASSPLQPGPNEEKLFF. The DNA for the CDR3 is TGTGCCAGCAGTCCCCTTCAACCGGGGCCTAATGAGGAAAAACTGTTTTTT.

V and J are TRBV6-1 and TRBJ2-7; unclear D gene. The CDR3 contains 14 residues. Germline V gene sequence: CDR1 MNHNS, CDR2 SASEGT. V gave up 7 bases and J gave up 2 bases, with 15 bases separating them. CDR3 nucleotides: TGTGCCAGCAAAGAATCGGGCACCCCCTACGAGCAGTACTTC. Amino acid sequence: CASKESGTPYEQYF.

Relative to its sample, this clonotype is medium-sized (0.01 to 0.1%). The genes are TRBV20-1 and TRBJ1-2; a weak D match, TRBD1 (5 bases). Trimming pared 7 bases from V and 8 bases from J, leaving 11 bases between. The CDR3 has 10 residues. The germline CDR1 and CDR2 sequences are DFQATT and SNEGSKA (reference sequence). CDR3 region: CSVKEGGYTF. Written as DNA, the CDR3 is TGCAGTGTCAAGGAGGGGGGCTACACCTTC.

V is TRBV5-1 and J is TRBJ2-3, with D perhaps assigned TRBD1 or TRBD2 (5 bases each). Germline V gene lookup returns CDR1 SGHRS and CDR2 YFSETQ. V dropped 3 bases and J dropped 2 bases, with 7 bases sitting between them. CDR3 size: 13 residues. CDR3 sequence reads: CASSSGATDTQYF. The DNA of the CDR3 is TGCGCCAGCAGCTCCGGGGCCACAGATACGCAGTATTTT. Variable domain in full (rest from reference TRBV5-1 and TRBJ2-3): KAGVTQTPRYLIKTRGQQVTLSCSPISGHRSVSWYQQTPGQGLQFLFEYFSETQRNKGNFPGRFSGRQFSNSRSEMNVSTLELGDSALYLCASSSGATDTQYFGPGTRLTVL.

This chain connects TRBV5-1 to TRBJ1-2, with 8 bases aligning to TRBD1. CDR3 length equals 15 residues. V dropped 1 base and J dropped 5; count of bases not matched to a gene: 7. The germline V gene encodes CDR1 SGHRS and CDR2 YFSETQ. The CDR3 coding sequence is TGCGCCAGCAGCTTGACAGGGGGGGATGCTTATGGCTACACCTTC. Amino acid sequence: CASSLTGGDAYGYTF.

This clonotype was detected a few times. The chain has TRBV19 and TRBJ2-7; D possibly matches TRBD1 or TRBD2 (5 bases each). CDR1 LNHDA and CDR2 SQIVND come from the germline V gene (reference sequence). There are 12 residues in the CDR3. V was pared by 4 bases and J by 3 bases, with 7 bases between. The CDR3 nucleotides are TGTGCCAGTAGTAGGGACCTCTACGAGCAGTACTTC. Its translation: CASSRDLYEQYF.

The sample holds a few counts of this clonotype. The chain recombines TRBV20-1 with TRBJ1-2; the D is unclear. The CDR3 length is 13 residues. CDR1 is DFQATT, CDR2 SNEGSKA, per germline (reference sequence). V lost 6 bases and J lost 4, with 15 bases in between. The CDR3 DNA reads TGCAGTGCACCAGGCGGCGGTACCTATGGCTACACCTTC. Translation: CSAPGGGTYGYTF.

V and J are TRBV30 and TRBJ1-6; the D is unclear. The CDR3 contains 17 residues. V was pared by 0 bases and J by 6 bases, with 18 bases between. CDR1 GTSNPN and CDR2 SVGIG come from the germline V gene (reference sequence). The CDR3: CAWSVSLVGISNSPLHF. In DNA form, the CDR3 reads TGTGCCTGGAGTGTCTCCCTTGTTGGAATAAGTAATTCACCCCTCCACTTT.

The chain employs TRBV5-1 and TRBJ2-5; TRBD2 matches 10 bases. Losses at the gene ends were 0 bases for V and 5 bases for J; bases not matched to a gene: 10. CDR3 size: 17 residues. Germline CDR1 is SGHRS and CDR2 is YFSETQ. The CDR3 region has the DNA TGCGCCAGCAGCTTGGGGCTAGCGGGGGCCGGGGGGGAGACCCAGTACTTC. Amino acid sequence: CASSLGLAGAGGETQYF.

This clonotype was seen more than once but under ten times. The CDR3 sequence is CASSVAGSLYEQYF. The DNA for the CDR3 is TGTGCCAGTAGCGTAGCGGGGTCGCTCTACGAGCAGTACTTC. The chain combines TRBV19 with TRBJ2-7; TRBD2 matches at 8 bases. Trimming cost V 6 bases and J 3 bases; bases outside gene matches: 7. The germline V gene has CDR1 LNHDA and CDR2 SQIVND (reference sequence). The CDR3 contains 14 residues.

Worth noting for this clonotype: At one of its ends the junction is not consistent with the germline gene, which may arise from a read error. The V call is TRBV12-3 or TRBV12-4, the J call TRBJ1-2; 7 bases match TRBD1. This CDR3 comprises 12 residues. CDR3 coding DNA: TGTGCCAGCAGTCGCGGGCAGGGGGTGTGGGCCTTC. Translation gives CASSRGQGVWAF.

This clonotype was found a few times. This sequence joins TRBV19 and TRBJ2-2, with D perhaps matching TRBD2 (7 bases). The CDR3 contains 16 residues. V was trimmed by 2 bases and J by 4 bases, leaving 14 bases between them. Germline CDR1 LNHDA, CDR2 SQIVND (reference sequence). Here the CDR3 DNA reads TGTGCCAGTAGTATACCCCGGGGGGCCGGCACCGGGGAGCTGTTTTTT. Residues: CASSIPRGAGTGELFF.

This clonotype was seen a few times. V gene TRBV12-3 or TRBV12-4 combines with J gene TRBJ1-1, with D unclear. The CDR3 has 16 amino acids. V lost 5 bases and J lost 1, with 17 bases in between. The CDR3 DNA reads TGTGCCAGCAGTCCCCTCTTTGGATCGGGGAACACTGAAGCTTTCTTT. It specifies CASSPLFGSGNTEAFF.

This clonotype was seen a handful of times. The V gene is TRBV3-1, the J gene TRBJ1-1, with TRBD1 matching over 9 bases. J lost 3 bases, V lost 2 bases, and 4 bases had no gene match. Per the germline V gene, CDR1 is LGHDT and CDR2 is YNNKEL (reference sequence). The CDR3 runs 15 residues. The CDR3 sequence: CASSQYRDRDTEAFF. The DNA for the CDR3 is TGTGCCAGCAGCCAATACCGGGACAGGGACACTGAAGCTTTCTTT.

This clonotype was detected a few times. The chain carries TRBV3-1 and TRBJ2-3; 12 bases agree with TRBD2. Germline loops: CDR1 LGHDT, CDR2 YNNKEL (reference sequence). Trimming removed 0 bases from V and 3 bases from J; junction bases left unmatched: 7. This CDR3 has 18 amino acids. CDR3 DNA sequence: TGTGCCAGCAGCCAAGATCGGCTAGCGGGGGGGTTTACAGATACGCAGTATTTT. Translated: CASSQDRLAGGFTDTQYF.